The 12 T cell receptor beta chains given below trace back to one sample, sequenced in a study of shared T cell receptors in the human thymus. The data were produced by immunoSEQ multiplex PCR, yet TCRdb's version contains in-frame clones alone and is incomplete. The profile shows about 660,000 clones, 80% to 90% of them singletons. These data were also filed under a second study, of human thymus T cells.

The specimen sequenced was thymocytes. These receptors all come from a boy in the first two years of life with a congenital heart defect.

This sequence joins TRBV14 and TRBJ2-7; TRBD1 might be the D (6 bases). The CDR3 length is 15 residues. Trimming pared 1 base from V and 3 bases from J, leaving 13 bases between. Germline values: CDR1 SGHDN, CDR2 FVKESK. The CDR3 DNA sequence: TGTGCCAGCAGCCAAGTCACAGGGAATAGCTACGAGCAGTACTTC. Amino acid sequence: CASSQVTGNSYEQYF.

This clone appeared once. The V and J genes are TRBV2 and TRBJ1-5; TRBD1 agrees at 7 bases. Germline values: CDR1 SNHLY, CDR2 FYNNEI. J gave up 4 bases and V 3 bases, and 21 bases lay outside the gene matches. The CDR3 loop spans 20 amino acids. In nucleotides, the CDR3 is TGTGCCAGCAGTGATAGCCTAACCATTCCGGGACAGCTTTTTAATCAGCCCCAGCATTTT. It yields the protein CASSDSLTIPGQLFNQPQHF.

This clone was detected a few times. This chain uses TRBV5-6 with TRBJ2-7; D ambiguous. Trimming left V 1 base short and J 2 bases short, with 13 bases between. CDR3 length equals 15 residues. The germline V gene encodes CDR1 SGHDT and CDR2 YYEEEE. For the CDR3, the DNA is TGTGCCAGCAGCTTGCCTTTACTTTTTCCCTACGAGCAGTACTTC. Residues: CASSLPLLFPYEQYF.

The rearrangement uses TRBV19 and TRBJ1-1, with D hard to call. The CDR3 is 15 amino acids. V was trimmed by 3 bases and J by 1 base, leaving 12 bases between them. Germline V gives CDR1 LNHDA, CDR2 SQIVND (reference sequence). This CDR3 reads CASSMGANTNTEAFF. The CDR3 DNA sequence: TGTGCCAGTAGTATGGGAGCAAATACGAACACTGAAGCTTTCTTT. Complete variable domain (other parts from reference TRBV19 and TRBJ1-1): DGGITQSPKYLFRKEGQNVTLSCEQNLNHDAMYWYRQDPGQGLRLIYYSQIVNDFQKGDIAEGYSVSREKKESFPLTVTSAQKNPTAFYLCASSMGANTNTEAFFGQGTRLTVV.

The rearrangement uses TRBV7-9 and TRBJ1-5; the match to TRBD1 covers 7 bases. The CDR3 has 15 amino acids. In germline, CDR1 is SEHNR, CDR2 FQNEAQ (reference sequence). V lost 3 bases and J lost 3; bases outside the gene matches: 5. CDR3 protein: CASSLGGQTNQPQHF. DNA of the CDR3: TGTGCCAGCAGCTTGGGGGGACAGACCAATCAGCCCCAGCATTTT.

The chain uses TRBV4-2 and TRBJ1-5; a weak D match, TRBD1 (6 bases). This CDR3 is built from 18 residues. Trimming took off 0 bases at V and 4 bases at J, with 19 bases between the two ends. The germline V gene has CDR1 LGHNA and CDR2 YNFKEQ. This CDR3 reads CASSQDGQTQGINQPQHF. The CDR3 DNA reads TGTGCCAGCAGCCAAGATGGCCAGACCCAGGGGATAAATCAGCCCCAGCATTTT.

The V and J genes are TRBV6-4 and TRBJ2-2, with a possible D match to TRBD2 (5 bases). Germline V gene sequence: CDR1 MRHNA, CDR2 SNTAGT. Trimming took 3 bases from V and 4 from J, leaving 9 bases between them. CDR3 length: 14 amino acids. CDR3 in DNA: TGTGCCAGCAGTGAAACTAGAGCCACCGGGGAGCTGTTTTTT. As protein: CASSETRATGELFF.

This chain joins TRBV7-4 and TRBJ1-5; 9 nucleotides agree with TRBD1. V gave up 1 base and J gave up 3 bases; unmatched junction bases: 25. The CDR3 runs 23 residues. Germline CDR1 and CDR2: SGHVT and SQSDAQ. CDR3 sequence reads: CASSLGLGQRGIRDRGFNQPQHF. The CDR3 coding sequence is TGTGCCAGCAGCTTAGGGTTGGGTCAACGGGGTATCCGTGACAGGGGGTTCAATCAGCCCCAGCATTTT. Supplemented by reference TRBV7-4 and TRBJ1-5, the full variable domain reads GAGVSQSPRYKVAKRGRDVALRCDSISGHVTLYWYRQTLGQGSEVLTYSQSDAQRDKSGRPSGRFSAERPERSVSTLKIQRTEQGDSAVYLCASSLGLGQRGIRDRGFNQPQHFGDGTRLSIL.

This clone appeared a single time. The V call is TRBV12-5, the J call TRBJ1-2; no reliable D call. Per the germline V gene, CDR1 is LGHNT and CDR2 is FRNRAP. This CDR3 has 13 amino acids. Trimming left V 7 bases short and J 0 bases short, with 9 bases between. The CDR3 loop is CASAPNSNYGYTF. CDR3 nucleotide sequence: TGTGCTAGTGCCCCCAACTCTAACTATGGCTACACCTTC.

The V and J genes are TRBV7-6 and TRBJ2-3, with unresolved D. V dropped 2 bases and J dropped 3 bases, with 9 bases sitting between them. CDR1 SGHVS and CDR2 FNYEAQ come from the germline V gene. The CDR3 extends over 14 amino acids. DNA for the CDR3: TGTGCCAGCAGCTTAAACCTATCAACAGATACGCAGTATTTT. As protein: CASSLNLSTDTQYF. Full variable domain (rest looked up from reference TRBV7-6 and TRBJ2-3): GAGVSQSPRYKVTKRGQDVALRCDPISGHVSLYWYRQALGQGPEFLTYFNYEAQQDKSGLPNDRFSAERPEGSISTLTIQRTEQRDSAMYRCASSLNLSTDTQYFGPGTRLTVL.

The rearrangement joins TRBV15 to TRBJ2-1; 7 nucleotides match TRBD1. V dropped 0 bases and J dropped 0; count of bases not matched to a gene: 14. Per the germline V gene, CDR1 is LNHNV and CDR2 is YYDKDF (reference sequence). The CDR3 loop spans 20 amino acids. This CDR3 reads CATSRDEGAVGQRSYNEQFF. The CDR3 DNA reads TGTGCCACCAGCAGAGATGAGGGGGCAGTGGGCCAGCGCTCCTACAATGAGCAGTTCTTC.

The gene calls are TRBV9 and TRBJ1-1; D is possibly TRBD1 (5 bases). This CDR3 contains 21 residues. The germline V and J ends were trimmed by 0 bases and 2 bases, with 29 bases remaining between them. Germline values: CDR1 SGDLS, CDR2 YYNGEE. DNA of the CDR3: TGTGCCAGCAGCGTAGAAGGAGAGGGTGGAGCGGGCGAGGGACTAAACACTGAAGCTTTCTTT. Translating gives CASSVEGEGGAGEGLNTEAFF.